The source of this T cell receptor (beta chain) is a study of T cells in narcolepsy. The data were produced by immunoSEQ multiplex PCR, yet TCRdb's version contains in-frame clones alone and is incomplete. The sample lists roughly 25,000 clones, more than 80% occurring once. Points on this clone: Its antigen is not identified.

Germline trimming cut 0 bases from V and 0 bases from J; bases unmatched to any gene: 6. Germline CDR1 SGDLS, CDR2 YYNGEE. The CDR3 consists of 17 residues. The study's findings and limits: Reportedly, autoreactive clonotypes were serially detected in patients' blood but not controls'.

The sequence was obtained from a human donor with narcolepsy. Input material: CD45RA- memory CD4+ T cells from PBMCs. The chain joins TRBV9 to TRBJ1-3; 7 bases map to TRBD1. The CDR3 spells CASSVAPGGISGNTIYF. The CDR3 DNA reads TGTGCCAGCAGCGTAGCTCCAGGGGGGATCTCTGGAAACACCATATATTTT.